The 29 T cell receptor beta chains presented below share a single source sample, sequenced in a study of vaccination and CD4 T cells after COVID-19. Stated treatment: 10-day PBMC culture with coronavirus spike peptide pools or control peptides (ViraFEST assay). Cultured CD4+ T cell DNA was sequenced using the Oncomine TCR Beta short-read assay. TCRdb ran MiXCR on the PCR reads and lists one entry per CDR3 protein. Here the sample spans approximately 21,000 distinct CDR3 sequences, approximately 40% being singletons. These receptors' targets are unknown. Sequences were derived from CD4+ T cells from blood, cultured in vitro, sampled after SARS-CoV-2 vaccination. Receptors originate from a human donor who had recovered from COVID-19.

The genes are TRBV7-2 and TRBJ2-3; 10 bases align to TRBD2. Trimming took 5 bases from V and 4 from J; bases not matched to a gene: 6. The CDR3 totals 15 residues. Per the germline V gene, CDR1 is SGHTA and CDR2 is FQGNSA. Written as DNA, the CDR3 is TGTGCCAGCAGCGGAGGGACTAGCGTACCAGATACGCAGTATTTT. This gives the protein CASSGGTSVPDTQYF. The whole variable domain, remainder taken from reference TRBV7-2 and TRBJ2-3, is GAGVSQSPSNKVTEKGKDVELRCDPISGHTALYWYRQSLGQGLEFLIYFQGNSAPDKSGLPSDRFSAERTGGSVSTLTIQRTQQEDSAVYLCASSGGTSVPDTQYFGPGTRLTVL.

This clonotype appeared a few times. The chain joins TRBV19 to TRBJ1-5; maybe TRBD1 (5 bases). CDR3 length: 15 residues. The V end was cut by 10 bases, the J end by 4 bases, with 20 bases between. The germline V gene encodes CDR1 LNHDA and CDR2 SQIVND (reference sequence). CDR3 amino acids: CATKSGGAGNQPQHF. DNA of the CDR3: TGTGCCACCAAAAGTGGAGGGGCCGGAAATCAGCCCCAGCATTTT. Based on the CDR3 plus reference TRBV19 and TRBJ1-5, the full variable domain is DGGITQSPKYLFRKEGQNVTLSCEQNLNHDAMYWYRQDPGQGLRLIYYSQIVNDFQKGDIAEGYSVSREKKESFPLTVTSAQKNPTAFYLCATKSGGAGNQPQHFGDGTRLSIL.

V and J are TRBV6-1 and TRBJ1-3; D is uncertain. The germline gives CDR1 MNHNS, CDR2 SASEGT. This CDR3 region has 11 residues. The CDR3 region is CSSAPGNTIYF. The CDR3 nucleotides read TGTTCAAGTGCACCTGGAAACACCATATATTTT.

This chain links TRBV19 with TRBJ2-1; D possibly corresponds to TRBD1 (6 bases). The CDR3 has 15 amino acids. V was clipped by 4 bases and J by 4 bases, with 14 bases between them. Germline V lookup: CDR1 LNHDA, CDR2 SQIVND (reference sequence). The DNA for the CDR3 is TGTGCCAGTAGTAGAACACAGGGATCATACAATGAGCAGTTCTTC. It codes for CASSRTQGSYNEQFF.

V gene TRBV20-1 combines with J gene TRBJ2-3; D is undetermined. The CDR3 covers 11 residues. V dropped 3 bases and J dropped 5 bases, with 6 bases sitting between them. Germline CDR1 DFQATT, CDR2 SNEGSKA (reference sequence). The chain's CDR3 is CSASLQDTQYF. DNA of the CDR3: TGCAGTGCTAGTTTGCAAGATACGCAGTATTTT.

This sequence joins TRBV4-1 and TRBJ2-5; D gene unclear. V was shortened by 0 bases and J by 3 bases, with 11 bases between the two germline ends. Germline V CDR1 and CDR2: MGHRA, YSYEKL. The length of the CDR3 is 15 residues. CDR3 DNA: TGCGCCAGCAGCCAAGATGCTACTCGAAAAGAGACCCAGTACTTC. Translating gives CASSQDATRKETQYF.

The V call is TRBV4-3, the J call TRBJ1-1, with 7 bases that match TRBD1. In germline, CDR1 is LGHNA, CDR2 YSLEER. V lost 2 bases, J lost 0 bases, and 3 bases stayed unmatched. This CDR3 comprises 15 residues. Here the CDR3 DNA reads TGCGCCAGCAGCCAACAGGGGGGAATGAACACTGAAGCTTTCTTT. Protein product: CASSQQGGMNTEAFF.

The rearrangement uses TRBV15 and TRBJ1-5, with 11 bases aligning to TRBD1. J lost 8 bases, V lost 3 bases, and 3 bases had no gene match. CDR3 length: 14 amino acids. Germline assignment: CDR1 LNHNV and CDR2 YYDKDF (reference sequence). The CDR3 loop is CATSRGQGEKPQHF. DNA of the CDR3: TGTGCCACCAGCAGGGGACAGGGGGAGAAGCCCCAGCATTTT.

This clonotype was observed a few times. The chain has TRBV7-2 and TRBJ2-7; TRBD2 aligns across 8 bases. V shed 1 base, J shed 6 bases, and the junction held 5 bases outside the gene matches. Germline V gene data show CDR1 as SGHTA and CDR2 as FQGNSA. This CDR3 has 14 residues. CDR3 region: CASSLELAAGEQYF. DNA of the CDR3: TGTGCCAGCAGCTTAGAACTAGCGGCGGGCGAGCAGTACTTC.

The chain is built from TRBV25-1 and TRBJ2-4; D is unresolved. Germline loops: CDR1 MGHDK, CDR2 SYGVNS. Trimming shortened V by 5 bases and J by 4 bases, and 3 bases separated the two germline ends. This CDR3 has 11 residues. The chain's CDR3 is CASSLKNIQYF. DNA for the CDR3: TGTGCCAGCAGTTTAAAAAACATTCAGTACTTC.

This clonotype was seen just once. The CDR3: CASSLEGGRGDTQYF. CDR3 DNA: TGTGCCAGCAGTTTGGAAGGCGGGAGAGGAGATACGCAGTATTTT. The genes are TRBV6-4 and TRBJ2-3; TRBD2 aligns across 7 bases. Germline-derived CDR1 and CDR2 are MRHNA and SNTAGT. The ends lost 5 bases at V and 5 bases at J; junction bases unmatched: 10. The CDR3 is made up of 15 amino acids.

Sample share makes this clonotype medium-sized (0.01 to 0.1%). CDR3 in DNA: TGCAGTGCTAGAGATGGGGTCGACACTGAAGCTTTCTTT. This translates into CSARDGVDTEAFF. This chain uses TRBV20-1 with TRBJ1-1; D uncertain. This CDR3 spans 13 amino acids. From germline, CDR1 is DFQATT and CDR2 SNEGSKA (reference sequence). Trimming removed 0 bases at V and 3 bases at J, with 8 bases between.

The chain links TRBV6-1 to TRBJ2-7, with D tentatively TRBD2 (5 bases). In germline, CDR1 is MNHNS, CDR2 SASEGT. Trimming took off 11 bases at V and 2 bases at J, with 16 bases between the two ends. The CDR3 contains 13 residues. The CDR3 DNA sequence: TGTGCCGTCCGGAGAGGGAAGCCCTACGAGCAGTACTTC. Translation: CAVRRGKPYEQYF.

This clonotype was observed a handful of times. The V gene is TRBV20-1, the J gene TRBJ2-3; 9 bases are a match to TRBD2. The CDR3 is 15 residues long. CDR1 DFQATT and CDR2 SNEGSKA come from the germline V gene (reference sequence). With V trimmed by 6 bases and J by 4 bases, 11 bases remained unmatched. The CDR3 spells CSAPRGGLASDTQYF. The CDR3 coding sequence is TGCAGTGCACCGAGGGGGGGACTAGCCTCAGATACGCAGTATTTT.

The chain carries TRBV5-4 and TRBJ1-1; D unclear. Trimming shortened V by 0 bases and J by 3 bases, and 6 bases separated the two germline ends. This CDR3 contains 13 residues. Germline V gene data show CDR1 as SGHNT and CDR2 as YYREEE (reference sequence). CDR3 amino acids: CASSLEQDTEAFF. The CDR3 DNA reads TGTGCCAGCAGCTTGGAGCAGGACACTGAAGCTTTCTTT.

The chain combines TRBV15 with TRBJ2-7; unclear D gene. Germline CDR1 and CDR2: LNHNV and YYDKDF (reference sequence). This CDR3 has 12 residues. Trimming shortened V by 0 bases and J by 3 bases, and 3 bases separated the two germline ends. CDR3 protein: CATSRDNYEQYF. The CDR3 DNA sequence: TGTGCCACCAGCAGAGACAACTACGAGCAGTACTTC.

This clonotype was seen more than once but under ten times. The chain combines TRBV7-9 with TRBJ2-5; the D is unclear. CDR3 size: 16 residues. Trimming removed 2 bases from V and 3 bases from J, with 16 bases in between. Per germline, CDR1 SEHNR and CDR2 FQNEAQ (reference sequence). Here the CDR3 DNA reads TGTGCCAGCAGCTTACCCCTACACGGGCTAGAAGAGACCCAGTACTTC. Its translation is CASSLPLHGLEETQYF. Full variable domain (rest looked up from reference TRBV7-9 and TRBJ2-5): DTGVSQNPRHKITKRGQNVTFRCDPISEHNRLYWYRQTLGQGPEFLTYFQNEAQLEKSRLLSDRFSAERPKGSFSTLEIQRTEQGDSAMYLCASSLPLHGLEETQYFGPGTRLLVL.

The gene calls are TRBV9 and TRBJ1-6; D is ambiguous. V lost 4 bases, J lost 7 bases, and 12 bases lay in between. Germline loops: CDR1 SGDLS, CDR2 YYNGEE. The CDR3 totals 14 residues. CDR3 protein: CASSSGRSNSPLHF. In DNA form, the CDR3 reads TGTGCCAGCAGCTCCGGACGGTCCAATTCACCCCTCCACTTT.

V usage is TRBV6-1 and J usage is TRBJ2-7, with no clear D. The ends were cut back, 3 bases at V and 4 bases at J, with 4 bases in the middle. This CDR3 region has 11 residues. CDR1 and CDR2 from the germline V gene are MNHNS and SASEGT. CDR3 sequence (DNA): TGTGCCAGCAGTGAGGGTTACGAGCAGTACTTC. Amino acid sequence: CASSEGYEQYF.

The chain combines TRBV20-1 with TRBJ2-7; 7 nucleotides align to TRBD1. The CDR3 length is 14 residues. The V gene end was trimmed by 6 bases and the J gene end by 1 base; junction bases not matched to a gene: 9. Germline assignment: CDR1 DFQATT and CDR2 SNEGSKA (reference sequence). CDR3 residues: CSADLEDRSYEQYF. As DNA, the CDR3 is TGCAGTGCGGACCTCGAGGACAGGTCCTACGAGCAGTACTTC.

The table lists this clonotype with a few counts. V gene TRBV6-1 combines with J gene TRBJ2-3; D gene ambiguous. The CDR3 is 15 amino acids. V was pared by 6 bases and J by 1 base, with 14 bases between. Germline CDR1 reads MNHNS; CDR2 reads SASEGT. For the CDR3, the DNA is TGTGCCAGCAGGGGCCGGGCACCCCGCACAGATACGCAGTATTTT. Protein sequence: CASRGRAPRTDTQYF.

The genes are TRBV7-8 and TRBJ1-1, with 7 bases matching TRBD1. The CDR3 covers 14 residues. J gave up 7 bases and V 1 base, and 6 bases lay outside the gene matches. The germline V gene has CDR1 SGHVS and CDR2 FQNEAQ. The CDR3 nucleotides read TGTGCCAGCAGCTTAGAGGGGGCACGTAATGAAGCTTTCTTT. Translation gives CASSLEGARNEAFF.

V usage is TRBV2 and J usage is TRBJ1-6; 7 nucleotides match TRBD1. The germline V gene has CDR1 SNHLY and CDR2 FYNNEI. The ends lost 8 bases at V and 3 bases at J; junction bases unmatched: 1. The CDR3 consists of 13 residues. CDR3 nucleotides: TGTGCCAGCCGGGACAGCTATAATTCACCCCTCCACTTT. It specifies CASRDSYNSPLHF.

V usage is TRBV2 and J usage is TRBJ1-1, with D unresolved. Germline V gene lookup returns CDR1 SNHLY and CDR2 FYNNEI. The ends were cut back, 4 bases at V and 4 bases at J, with 4 bases in the middle. This CDR3 spans 11 amino acids. The DNA for the CDR3 is TGTGCCAGCAGTGTTCTCACTGAAGCTTTCTTT. Its translation is CASSVLTEAFF.

V is TRBV7-2 and J is TRBJ1-5; no clear D gene. Germline V lookup: CDR1 SGHTA, CDR2 FQGNSA. V was trimmed by 1 base and J by 0 bases, leaving 13 bases between them. CDR3 length: 17 amino acids. This chain's CDR3 is CASSLVGITGSNQPQHF. The CDR3, as DNA: TGTGCCAGCAGCTTAGTAGGGATCACGGGTAGCAATCAGCCCCAGCATTTT.

This sequence joins TRBV11-3 and TRBJ2-5; a weak D match, TRBD2 (5 bases). V was pared by 0 bases and J by 6 bases, with 8 bases between. Per germline, CDR1 SGHNT and CDR2 YENEEA. The CDR3 covers 13 residues. In nucleotides, the CDR3 is TGTGCCAGCAGCTTAGAGGTCGGGAAGACCCAGTACTTC. It is translated as CASSLEVGKTQYF.

The rearrangement links TRBV7-8 to TRBJ1-3; no clear D. The CDR3 length is 15 residues. Per the germline V gene, CDR1 is SGHVS and CDR2 is FQNEAQ. The germline V and J ends were trimmed by 2 bases and 3 bases, with 11 bases remaining between them. The CDR3 DNA is TGTGCCAGCAGCTTAACTCCGGGATTTGGAAACACCATATATTTT. It yields the protein CASSLTPGFGNTIYF.

This rearrangement joins TRBV20-1 to TRBJ1-4; D uncertain. V gave up 0 bases and J gave up 8 bases, with 16 bases separating them. The CDR3 loop spans 15 amino acids. CDR1 is DFQATT, CDR2 SNEGSKA, per germline (reference sequence). CDR3 DNA sequence: TGCAGTGCTAGAGATCTGGCACGACCCCGGGAAAAACTGTTTTTT. Protein: CSARDLARPREKLFF.

This clonotype was detected only a few times. The chain is built from TRBV20-1 and TRBJ2-3; 11 positions agree with TRBD2. The V and J ends lost 5 bases and 4 bases, in that order; junction bases with no gene match: 11. Germline assignment: CDR1 DFQATT and CDR2 SNEGSKA (reference sequence). The CDR3 covers 16 residues. For the CDR3, the DNA is TGCAGTGCTCGAAGATTAGCGGGGGGGACCCCAGATACGCAGTATTTT. Its translation: CSARRLAGGTPDTQYF.